One T cell receptor beta chain is described in this entry. The source of the sample is a study of beta chain features in type 1 diabetes. Turning to the study itself: Over all samples combined, some 110 million sorted cells were examined.

In germline, CDR1 is ENHRY, CDR2 SYGVKD. The CDR3 has 14 residues. V lost 4 bases, J lost 4 bases, and 5 bases stayed unmatched. cDNA synthesis used the whole RNA isolate, giving expressed TCRB sequences. The protocol was immunoSEQ multiplex PCR, while the TCRdb copy is restricted to in-frame clones and leaves out a portion. The data show 300,000 to 350,000 clones, around 20% seen once. The origin of this receptor is a woman aged 18 to 35 in good health. This chain uses TRBV10-3 with TRBJ1-2; the match to TRBD1 covers 8 bases. Sample: naive CD4+ T cells from blood. CDR3 in amino acids: CAISATGETYGYTF. In DNA form, the CDR3 reads TGTGCCATCAGTGCGACAGGGGAGACCTATGGCTACACCTTC.